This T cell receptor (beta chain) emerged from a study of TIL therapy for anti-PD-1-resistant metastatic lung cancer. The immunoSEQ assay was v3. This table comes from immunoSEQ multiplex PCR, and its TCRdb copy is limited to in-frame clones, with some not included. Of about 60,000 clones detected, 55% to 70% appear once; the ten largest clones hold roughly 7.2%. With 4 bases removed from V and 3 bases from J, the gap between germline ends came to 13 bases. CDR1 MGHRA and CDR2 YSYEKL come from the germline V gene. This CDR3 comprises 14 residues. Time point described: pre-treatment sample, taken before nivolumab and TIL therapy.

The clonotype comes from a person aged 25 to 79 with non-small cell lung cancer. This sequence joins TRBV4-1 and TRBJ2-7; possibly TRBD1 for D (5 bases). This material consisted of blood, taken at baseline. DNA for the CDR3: TGCGCCAGCAGCCGTTCGACAGTCTACTACGAGCAGTACTTC. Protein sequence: CASSRSTVYYEQYF.